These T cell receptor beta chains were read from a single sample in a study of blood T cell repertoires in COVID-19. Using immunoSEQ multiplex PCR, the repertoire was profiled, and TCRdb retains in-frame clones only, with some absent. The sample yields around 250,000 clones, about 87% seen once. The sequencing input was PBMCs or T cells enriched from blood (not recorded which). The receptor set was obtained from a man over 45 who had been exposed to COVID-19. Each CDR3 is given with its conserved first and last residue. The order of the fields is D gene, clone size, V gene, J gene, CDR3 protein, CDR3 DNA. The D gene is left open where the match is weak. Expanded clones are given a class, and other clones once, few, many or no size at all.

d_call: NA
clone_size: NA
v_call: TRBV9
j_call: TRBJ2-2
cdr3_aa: CASSVPTAGKNTGELFF
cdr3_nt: TGTGCCAGCAGCGTACCCACCGCGGGGAAGAACACCGGGGAGCTGTTTTTT

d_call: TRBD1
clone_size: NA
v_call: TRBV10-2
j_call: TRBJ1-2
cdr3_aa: CASSRQGANYGYTF
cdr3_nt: TGCGCCAGCAGTAGACAGGGGGCGAACTATGGCTACACCTTC

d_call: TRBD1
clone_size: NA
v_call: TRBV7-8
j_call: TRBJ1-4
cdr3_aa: CASSPRGLGEKLFF
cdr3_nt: TGTGCCAGCAGCCCCAGGGGGTTAGGGGAAAAACTGTTTTTT

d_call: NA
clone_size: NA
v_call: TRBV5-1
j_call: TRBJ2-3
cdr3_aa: CASSLYASSTDTQYF
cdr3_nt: TGCGCCAGCAGCTTGTATGCGTCTAGCACAGATACGCAGTATTTT

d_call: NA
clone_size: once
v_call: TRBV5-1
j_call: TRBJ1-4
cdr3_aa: CASSIEGGSNEKLFF
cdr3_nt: TGCGCCAGCAGCATCGAGGGGGGGAGTAATGAAAAACTGTTTTTT

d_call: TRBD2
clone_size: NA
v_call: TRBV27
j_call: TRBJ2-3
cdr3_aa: CASSVSGRGTDTQYF
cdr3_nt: TGTGCCAGCAGTGTTAGCGGGAGGGGGACAGATACGCAGTATTTT

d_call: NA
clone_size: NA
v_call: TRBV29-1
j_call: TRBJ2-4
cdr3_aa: CSVGESGNIQYF
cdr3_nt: TGCAGCGTCGGGGAGTCGGGGAACATTCAGTACTTC

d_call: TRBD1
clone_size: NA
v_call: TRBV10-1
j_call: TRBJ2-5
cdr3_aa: CASSGFQGALETQYF
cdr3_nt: TGCGCCAGCAGTGGTTTTCAGGGGGCGTTGGAGACCCAGTACTTC

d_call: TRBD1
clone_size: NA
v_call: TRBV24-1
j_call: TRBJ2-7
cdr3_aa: CATSDSRQGFGEQYF
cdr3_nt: TGTGCCACCAGTGACTCTAGACAGGGTTTCGGCGAGCAGTACTTC

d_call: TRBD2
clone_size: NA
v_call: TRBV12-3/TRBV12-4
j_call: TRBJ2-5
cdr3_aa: CASRREAETQYF
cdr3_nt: TGTGCCAGCCGGCGGGAGGCGGAGACCCAGTACTTC

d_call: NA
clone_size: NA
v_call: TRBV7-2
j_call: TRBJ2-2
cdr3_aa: CASSYLQATITGELFF
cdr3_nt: TGTGCCAGCAGCTACCTACAGGCAACAATTACCGGGGAGCTGTTTTTT

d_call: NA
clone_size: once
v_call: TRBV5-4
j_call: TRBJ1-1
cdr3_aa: CASSRRGYTEAFF
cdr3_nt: TGTGCCAGCAGCCGGCGGGGGTACACTGAAGCTTTCTTT

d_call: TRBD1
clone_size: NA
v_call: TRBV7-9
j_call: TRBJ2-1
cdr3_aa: CASSLGQGVYNEQFF
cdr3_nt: TGTGCCAGCAGCCTCGGACAGGGGGTCTACAATGAGCAGTTCTTC

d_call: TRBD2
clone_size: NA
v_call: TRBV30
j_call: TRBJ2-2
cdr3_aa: CAWTYFSGSPGELFF
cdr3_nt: TGTGCCTGGACATATTTTAGCGGGAGTCCCGGGGAGCTGTTTTTT

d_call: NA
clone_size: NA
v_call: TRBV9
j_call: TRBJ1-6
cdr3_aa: CASSVAPNGGGSSPLHF
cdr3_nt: TGTGCCAGCAGCGTAGCTCCAAATGGTGGAGGATCTTCACCCCTCCACTTT

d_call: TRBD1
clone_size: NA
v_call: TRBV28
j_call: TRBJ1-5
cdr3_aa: CASSWTGSNQPQHF
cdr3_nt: TGTGCCAGCAGTTGGACAGGCAGCAATCAGCCCCAGCATTTT

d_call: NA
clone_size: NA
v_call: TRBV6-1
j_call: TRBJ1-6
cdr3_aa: CASSEALTTAGISPLHF
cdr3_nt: TGTGCCAGCAGTGAAGCGTTGACGACCGCAGGAATTTCACCCCTCCACTTT

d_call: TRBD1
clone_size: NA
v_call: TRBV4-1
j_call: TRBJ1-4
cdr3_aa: CASSQVKTGTVNEKLFF
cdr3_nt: TGCGCCAGCAGCCAGGTCAAGACCGGGACAGTAAATGAAAAACTGTTTTTT

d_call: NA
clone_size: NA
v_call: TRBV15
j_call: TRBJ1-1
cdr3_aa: CATRPDRSTEAFF
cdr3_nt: TGTGCCACCAGGCCCGATCGGAGCACTGAAGCTTTCTTT

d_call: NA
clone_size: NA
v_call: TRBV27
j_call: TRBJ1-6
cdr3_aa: CASSSQAIYNSPLHF
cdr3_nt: TGTGCCAGCAGTTCACAGGCTATTTATAATTCACCCCTCCACTTT

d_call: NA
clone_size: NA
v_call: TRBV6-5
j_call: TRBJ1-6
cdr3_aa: CASSYRRRSGNSPLHF
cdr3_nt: TGTGCCAGCAGTTACCGGCGCCGGTCGGGGAATTCACCCCTCCACTTT

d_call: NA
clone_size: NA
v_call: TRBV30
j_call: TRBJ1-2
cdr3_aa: CAWSPTGTNYGYTF
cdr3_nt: TGTGCCTGGAGTCCTACCGGGACTAACTATGGCTACACCTTC

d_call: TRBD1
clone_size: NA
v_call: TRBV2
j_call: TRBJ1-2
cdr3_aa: CASSPRTGSDYGYTF
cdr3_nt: TGTGCCAGCAGTCCTCGGACAGGGTCGGACTATGGCTACACCTTC

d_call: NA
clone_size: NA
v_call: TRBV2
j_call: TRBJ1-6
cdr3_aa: CASSEPQAYNSPLHF
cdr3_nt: TGTGCCAGCAGTGAACCCCAGGCATATAATTCACCCCTCCACTTT

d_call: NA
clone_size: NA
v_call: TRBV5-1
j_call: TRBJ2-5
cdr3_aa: CASSYSGSDGTQYF
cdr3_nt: TGCGCCAGCAGCTATTCAGGATCTGACGGGACCCAGTACTTC

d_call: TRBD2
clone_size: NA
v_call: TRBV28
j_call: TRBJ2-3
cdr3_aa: CASKGLAGGPLGTDTQYF
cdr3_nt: TGTGCCAGCAAGGGACTAGCGGGAGGGCCTCTCGGCACAGATACGCAGTATTTT

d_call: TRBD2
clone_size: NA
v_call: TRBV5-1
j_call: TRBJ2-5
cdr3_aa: CASSFAAGEETQYF
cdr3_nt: TGCGCCAGCAGCTTTGCAGCGGGAGAAGAGACCCAGTACTTC

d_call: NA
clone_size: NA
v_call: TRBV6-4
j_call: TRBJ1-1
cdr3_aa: CASSVEENTEAFF
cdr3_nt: TGTGCCAGCAGTGTTGAGGAGAACACTGAAGCTTTCTTT

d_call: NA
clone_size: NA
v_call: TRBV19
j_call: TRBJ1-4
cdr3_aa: CASKGDNEKLFF
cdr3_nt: TGTGCCAGTAAGGGGGATAATGAAAAACTGTTTTTT

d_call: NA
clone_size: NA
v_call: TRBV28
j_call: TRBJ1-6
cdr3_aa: CASSFLSGASSPLHF
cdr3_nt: TGTGCCAGCAGTTTCTTATCTGGGGCGAGTTCACCCCTCCACTTT

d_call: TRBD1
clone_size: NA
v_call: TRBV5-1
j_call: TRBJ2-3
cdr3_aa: CASSSGTEGGTQYF
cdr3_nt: TGCGCCAGCAGCTCCGGGACAGAGGGTGGTACGCAGTATTTT

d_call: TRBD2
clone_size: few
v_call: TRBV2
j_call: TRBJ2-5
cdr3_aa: CASRAGLAEETQYF
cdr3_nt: TGTGCCAGCAGGGCGGGACTAGCGGAAGAGACCCAGTACTTC

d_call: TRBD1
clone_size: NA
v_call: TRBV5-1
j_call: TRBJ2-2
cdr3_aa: CASSHLQGAVAGELFF
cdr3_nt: TGCGCCAGCAGCCACCTACAGGGGGCGGTTGCCGGGGAGCTGTTTTTT

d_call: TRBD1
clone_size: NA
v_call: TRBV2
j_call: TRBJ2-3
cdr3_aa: CASREDRARDTQYF
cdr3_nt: TGTGCCAGCAGAGAAGACAGGGCAAGAGATACGCAGTATTTT

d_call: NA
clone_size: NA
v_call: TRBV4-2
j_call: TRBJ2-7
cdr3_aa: CASSQGFEDEQYF
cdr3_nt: TGTGCCAGCAGCCAAGGGTTCGAGGACGAGCAGTACTTC